Each of the 22 T cell receptor beta chains below was sequenced from the same sample in a study of cytomegalovirus exposure and HLA in healthy donors. Primers for the PCR totalled 60 Vbeta and 13 Jbeta. Sequenced by immunoSEQ multiplex PCR; TCRdb stores in-frame clones only, minus some. The data contain 150,000 to 200,000 clones, roughly 72% of them singletons. Sequenced material: PBMCs. All receptors come from a man between 35 and 55 years old in good health and CMV-seropositive.

In its sample, this clone was seen a few times. V is TRBV11-2 and J is TRBJ2-7, with 9 bases fitting TRBD1. Germline CDR1 is SGHAT and CDR2 is FQNNGV. The CDR3 covers 14 residues. The trim removed 6 bases at V and 5 bases at J, leaving 8 bases unmatched. As DNA, the CDR3 is TGTGCCAGCAGACCGATACAGGGGGCCCACGAGCAGTACTTC. This gives the protein CASRPIQGAHEQYF. Full variable domain (rest looked up from reference TRBV11-2 and TRBJ2-7): EAGVAQSPRYKIIEKRQSVAFWCNPISGHATLYWYQQILGQGPKLLIQFQNNGVVDDSQLPKDRFSAERLKGVDSTLKIQPAKLEDSAVYLCASRPIQGAHEQYFGPGTRLTVT.

This sequence joins TRBV27 and TRBJ2-2; a weak D match, TRBD1 (6 bases). The CDR3 consists of 15 residues. Germline loops: CDR1 MNHEY, CDR2 SMNVEV (reference sequence). Trimming pared 5 bases from V and 1 base from J, leaving 11 bases between. This CDR3 reads CASSQGTLNTGELFF. As DNA, the CDR3 is TGTGCCAGCAGTCAGGGGACACTGAACACCGGGGAGCTGTTTTTT.

The CDR3 coding sequence is TGTGCCAGCAGTCGAAGAGGACAGAGCTCCTACGAGCAGTACTTC. It codes for CASSRRGQSSYEQYF. The chain employs TRBV27 and TRBJ2-7; D is possibly TRBD1 (6 bases). The CDR3 has 15 residues. Germline CDR1 MNHEY, CDR2 SMNVEV (reference sequence). Trimming took 5 bases from V and 0 from J, leaving 14 bases between them.

The CDR3 loop is CASSLWGQVGELFF. CDR3 DNA: TGTGCCAGCAGTTTGTGGGGGCAAGTAGGGGAGCTGTTTTTT. The chain is built from TRBV27 and TRBJ2-2, with D possibly matching TRBD1 (6 bases). V was cut by 3 bases and J by 8 bases, with 13 bases left in between. There are 14 residues in the CDR3. Germline V lookup: CDR1 MNHEY, CDR2 SMNVEV (reference sequence).

The chain is built from TRBV11-3 and TRBJ2-1; D might be TRBD1 (5 bases). V lost 0 bases, J lost 0 bases, and 12 bases lay in between. CDR1 is SGHNT, CDR2 YENEEA, per germline. This CDR3 is 17 amino acids long. CDR3 bases: TGTGCCAGCAGCTTAGATCGAGGTACAGGCTCCTACAATGAGCAGTTCTTC. Translating gives CASSLDRGTGSYNEQFF.

This CDR3 reads CASSLEDREGYGYTF. CDR3 bases: TGTGCCAGCAGCTTAGAGGACAGGGAGGGCTATGGCTACACCTTC. The rearrangement joins TRBV9 to TRBJ1-2, with TRBD1 matching over 8 bases. The CDR3 is made up of 15 amino acids. Germline trimming cut 4 bases from V and 4 bases from J; bases unmatched to any gene: 9. Germline CDR1 SGDLS, CDR2 YYNGEE.

This CDR3 reads CASSFPGTDNYGYTF. As DNA, the CDR3 is TGTGCCAGCAGCTTTCCCGGGACAGACAACTATGGCTACACCTTC. The chain uses TRBV11-1 and TRBJ1-2, with TRBD1 matching over 7 bases. This CDR3 has 15 amino acids. Germline-derived CDR1 and CDR2 are SGHAT and FQDESV (reference sequence). The V segment lost 3 bases and the J segment 2 bases; nucleotides outside the gene matches: 6.

The V call is TRBV10-3, the J call TRBJ1-2, with 8 bases identical to TRBD1. Trimming cost V 8 bases and J 1 base; bases outside gene matches: 6. CDR1 and CDR2 (germline): ENHRY, SYGVKD. The CDR3 extends over 14 amino acids. The DNA for the CDR3 is TGTGCCATCGGCGGGACAGGAGATAACTATGGCTACACCTTC. Translating gives CAIGGTGDNYGYTF.

In nucleotides, the CDR3 is TGTGCCAGCAGCGTAGAGGGACAGGGAAACGAGCAGTACTTC. This codes for CASSVEGQGNEQYF. This rearrangement joins TRBV9 to TRBJ2-7; 9 bases are shared with TRBD1. This CDR3 comprises 14 residues. The germline V gene has CDR1 SGDLS and CDR2 YYNGEE. Trimming cost V 0 bases and J 5 bases; bases outside gene matches: 3. Using reference TRBV9 and TRBJ2-7 for the parts outside the CDR3, the full variable domain is DSGVTQTPKHLITATGQRVTLRCSPRSGDLSVYWYQQSLDQGLQFLIQYYNGEERAKGNILERFSAQQFPDLHSELNLSSLELGDSALYFCASSVEGQGNEQYFGPGTRLTVT.

The V call is TRBV30, the J call TRBJ1-5, with D unresolved. The CDR3 is 13 residues long. Trimming shortened V by 1 base and J by 6 bases, and 10 bases separated the two germline ends. Germline V gene lookup returns CDR1 GTSNPN and CDR2 SVGIG (reference sequence). The CDR3 coding sequence is TGTGCCTGGAGTGGGGGAGGTGGTCAGCCCCAGCATTTT. Amino acids: CAWSGGGGQPQHF.

The chain links TRBV7-2 to TRBJ2-5, with 8 bases that match TRBD1. Trimming took 1 base from V and 5 from J; bases not matched to a gene: 9. Germline V lookup: CDR1 SGHTA, CDR2 FQGNSA. The CDR3 runs 16 residues. CDR3 in amino acids: CASSLGEPGGRETQYF. The CDR3 nucleotides read TGTGCCAGCAGCTTAGGGGAGCCAGGGGGCCGGGAGACCCAGTACTTC.

The chain combines TRBV27 with TRBJ1-1; D is ambiguous. Looked up from germline, CDR1 is MNHEY and CDR2 is SMNVEV (reference sequence). Trimming pared 5 bases from V and 7 bases from J, leaving 17 bases between. The CDR3 loop spans 14 amino acids. The CDR3 loop reads CASSPVREAIEAFF. CDR3 nucleotides: TGTGCCAGCAGTCCCGTGAGGGAGGCGATTGAAGCTTTCTTT.

This clone was counted a few times. The chain is built from TRBV27 and TRBJ1-2; the match to TRBD1 covers 7 bases. With 6 bases clipped from V and 2 bases from J, the junction kept 6 bases outside the gene matches. In germline, CDR1 is MNHEY, CDR2 SMNVEV (reference sequence). This CDR3 is built from 14 residues. The CDR3 here is CASRSRDRNYGYTF. In nucleotides, the CDR3 is TGTGCCAGCAGGTCCCGGGACAGAAACTATGGCTACACCTTC.

The chain links TRBV21-1 to TRBJ1-2; TRBD1, the D gene given by the table, was not confirmed from the DNA. TRBV21-1 is designated a pseudogene. This CDR3 spans 15 amino acids. In DNA, the CDR3 is TGTGCCAGCAGCGAAACTTGGACAGGGGAGGGTGGCTACACCTTC. Translated, it gives CASSETWTGEGGYTF.

This clone was counted between two and nine times. V and J are TRBV7-2 and TRBJ2-7, with 8 bases lining up with TRBD1. This CDR3 is 16 amino acids long. V shed 0 bases and J 2 bases; nucleotides not matched to a gene: 6. Germline CDR1 is SGHTA and CDR2 is FQGNSA. This CDR3 reads CASSLAAQGAPYEQYF. CDR3 DNA sequence: TGTGCCAGCAGCTTAGCGGCCCAGGGGGCCCCCTACGAGCAGTACTTC.

This sequence joins TRBV14 and TRBJ2-7; TRBD1 matches 9 bases. CDR3 length: 13 residues. V was pared by 4 bases and J by 6 bases, with 4 bases of the junction left unmatched. Looked up from germline, CDR1 is SGHDN and CDR2 is FVKESK. The DNA for the CDR3 is TGTGCCAGCAGCCCCGTGGACAGGGGCGAGCAGTACTTC. Encoded protein: CASSPVDRGEQYF. Full variable domain (missing parts from reference TRBV14 and TRBJ2-7): EAGVTQFPSHSVIEKGQTVTLRCDPISGHDNLYWYRRVMGKEIKFLLHFVKESKQDESGMPNNRFLAERTGGTYSTLKVQPAELEDSGVYFCASSPVDRGEQYFGPGTRLTVT.

V usage is TRBV11-2 and J usage is TRBJ2-1; D unresolved. Trimming took 1 base from V and 0 from J, leaving 10 bases between them. Germline-derived CDR1 and CDR2 are SGHAT and FQNNGV. The CDR3 runs 16 residues. The CDR3 reads CASSLGFRGSYNEQFF. The CDR3 region has the DNA TGTGCCAGCAGCTTAGGGTTCAGAGGCTCCTACAATGAGCAGTTCTTC.

The V gene is TRBV7-9, the J gene TRBJ1-2; 8 nucleotides agree with TRBD1. Germline V lookup: CDR1 SEHNR, CDR2 FQNEAQ (reference sequence). CDR3 length: 13 amino acids. The junction had 3 bases not matched to a gene; V was cut back by 8 bases and J by 1 base. The CDR3 reads CASGQGGNYGYTF. CDR3 DNA: TGTGCCAGCGGACAGGGCGGTAACTATGGCTACACCTTC.

V is TRBV23-1 and J is TRBJ1-1; D possibly corresponds to TRBD1 (6 bases). TRBV23-1 is filed as an ORF, its function uncertain. CDR3 size: 16 residues. V gave up 2 bases and J gave up 1 base, with 14 bases separating them. The CDR3 DNA sequence: TGCGCCAGCAGTCAAATCGTCGGACAGCCGAACACTGAAGCTTTCTTT. Residues: CASSQIVGQPNTEAFF.

This clone appeared a few times. V gene TRBV7-4 combines with J gene TRBJ2-4; D remains unclear. Germline CDR1 is SGHVT and CDR2 is SQSDAQ. Trimming shortened V by 5 bases and J by 3 bases, and 17 bases separated the two germline ends. CDR3 length equals 16 residues. The CDR3 DNA reads as TGTGCCAGCAGCGAAAATGGTGAATGGCTCAAAAACATTCAGTACTTC. Its translation: CASSENGEWLKNIQYF.

This chain connects TRBV27 to TRBJ2-7; 11 bases are shared with TRBD1. Germline values: CDR1 MNHEY, CDR2 SMNVEV (reference sequence). With 5 bases clipped from V and 4 bases from J, the junction kept 7 bases outside the gene matches. The CDR3 totals 15 residues. CDR3 sequence: CASSDGTGGGYEQYF. The CDR3 coding sequence is TGTGCCAGCAGTGACGGGACAGGGGGTGGGTACGAGCAGTACTTC.

This chain links TRBV5-6 with TRBJ1-4; 12 bases are shared with TRBD1. The CDR3 contains 15 residues. V shed 6 bases, J shed 9 bases, and the junction held 9 bases outside the gene matches. CDR1 SGHDT and CDR2 YYEEEE come from the germline V gene. In nucleotides, the CDR3 is TGTGCCAGCACCCTAACCGGGACAGGGGGCAAAAAACTGTTTTTT. Protein sequence: CASTLTGTGGKKLFF.